This TCR beta chain was profiled in a study of cytomegalovirus exposure and HLA in healthy donors. With regard to this clone: Its matching antigen is unknown.

Amplification used 60 Vbeta primers and 13 Jbeta primers. The data were produced by immunoSEQ multiplex PCR, yet TCRdb's version contains in-frame clones alone and is incomplete. The sample has more than 80,000 clones, over 60% seen once. The donors were healthy bone marrow donors. The study's findings and limits: Links to common viral pathogens appeared, in a later analysis, for several of the most significant clusters.

The material sequenced was PBMCs. The sequence derives from a man aged 60 to 69 in good health and CMV-seronegative.

The CDR3 DNA sequence: TGCAGTGCTCGCAGGGCACTTGAAGCTTTCTTT. Translating it yields CSARRALEAFF. This chain links TRBV20-1 with TRBJ1-1; TRBD1 might be the D (5 bases). CDR1 DFQATT and CDR2 SNEGSKA come from the germline V gene (reference sequence). V was clipped by 5 bases and J by 7 bases, with 11 bases between them. The CDR3 has 11 residues.